Shown below are 29 T cell receptor beta chains from a single sample sequenced in a study of cytomegalovirus exposure and HLA in healthy donors. TCRdb keeps only in-frame clones here, not all; method: immunoSEQ multiplex PCR. The sample holds a few hundred thousand clones, roughly 87% seen once. Sequencing was done on a sample of PBMCs. These receptors came from a man younger than 35 in good health and CMV-seropositive.

This clone showed up just a few times. V gene TRBV7-2 combines with J gene TRBJ2-7; D call uncertain. Trimming pared 1 base from V and 2 bases from J, leaving 9 bases between. CDR3 size: 14 residues. CDR1 and CDR2 (germline): SGHTA, FQGNSA. The CDR3 DNA is TGTGCCAGCAGCTTAGTTGGGCGCCCCTACGAGCAGTACTTC. Residues: CASSLVGRPYEQYF.

This clone was detected only a few times. The chain is built from TRBV5-1 and TRBJ1-2; D may be TRBD1 (5 bases). V was cut by 4 bases and J by 3 bases, with 7 bases left in between. This CDR3 is 12 amino acids long. From germline, CDR1 is SGHRS and CDR2 YFSETQ. CDR3: CASSRGDYGYTF. For the CDR3, the DNA is TGCGCCAGCAGCCGGGGGGACTATGGCTACACCTTC.

The rearrangement uses TRBV28 and TRBJ2-1; the D gene is possibly TRBD2 (6 bases). Germline CDR1 reads MDHEN; CDR2 reads SYDVKM. V was pared by 6 bases and J by 6 bases, with 18 bases between. This CDR3 comprises 15 residues. CDR3 sequence: CASSHGGTLGNEQFF. The CDR3 bases are TGTGCCAGCAGCCACGGCGGGACCTTGGGCAATGAGCAGTTCTTC.

This chain's CDR3 is CASSFSPIISQQFF. In nucleotides, the CDR3 is TGTGCCAGCAGCTTTAGTCCCATCATCTCGCAGCAGTTCTTC. The chain has TRBV11-2 and TRBJ2-1; unclear D gene. Per the germline V gene, CDR1 is SGHAT and CDR2 is FQNNGV. The CDR3 is 14 amino acids. Trimming took off 3 bases at V and 11 bases at J, with 17 bases between the two ends.

This chain links TRBV28 with TRBJ1-2; no firm D call. This CDR3 is built from 12 residues. The ends were cut back, 5 bases at V and 4 bases at J, with 8 bases in the middle. In germline, CDR1 is MDHEN, CDR2 SYDVKM. This CDR3 reads CASSQPSYGYTF. The CDR3 DNA sequence: TGTGCCAGCAGTCAACCCTCCTATGGCTACACCTTC.

This chain connects TRBV5-5 to TRBJ1-2; D not certain. In germline, CDR1 is SGHKS, CDR2 YYEKEE (reference sequence). Deletions cut 0 bases from V and 7 bases from J, with 13 bases between. The CDR3 totals 14 residues. The CDR3 sequence is CASSLALDPSGYTF. CDR3 sequence (DNA): TGTGCCAGCAGCTTGGCCCTGGATCCGTCTGGCTACACCTTC. Drawing the rest from reference TRBV5-5 and TRBJ1-2, the complete variable domain is DAGVTQSPTHLIKTRGQQVTLRCSPISGHKSVSWYQQVLGQGPQFIFQYYEKEERGRGNFPDRFSARQFPNYSSELNVNALLLGDSALYLCASSLALDPSGYTFGSGTRLTVV.

The rearrangement joins TRBV2 to TRBJ2-7; possible D gene TRBD2, 6 bases. The CDR3 is made up of 14 amino acids. Trimming took 4 bases from V and 4 from J, leaving 14 bases between them. Germline CDR1 reads SNHLY; CDR2 reads FYNNEI. The CDR3 loop reads CASSVEYRGYEQYF. The CDR3 region has the DNA TGTGCCAGCAGTGTTGAGTACCGGGGGTACGAGCAGTACTTC.

V is TRBV18 and J is TRBJ2-5; 9 bases fit TRBD2. V lost 6 bases and J lost 5; bases outside the gene matches: 19. CDR3 length: 18 residues. Germline V lookup: CDR1 KGHSH, CDR2 LQKENI. The CDR3 sequence is CASSPGFGGRAGEETQYF. CDR3 DNA sequence: TGTGCCAGCTCCCCAGGTTTTGGCGGGAGGGCCGGAGAGGAGACCCAGTACTTC.

Only one count was recorded for this clone. The chain is built from TRBV5-1 and TRBJ2-1, with 7 bases identical to TRBD2. The CDR3 is 16 residues long. Germline CDR1 is SGHRS and CDR2 is YFSETQ. The junction had 7 bases not matched to a gene; V was cut back by 0 bases and J by 4 bases. CDR3 DNA sequence: TGCGCCAGCAGCTTGGCTTCTAGCGGCAATTACAATGAGCAGTTCTTC. Amino acid sequence: CASSLASSGNYNEQFF.

The chain couples TRBV4-3 to TRBJ1-2; possibly TRBD1 for D (6 bases). The CDR3 is made up of 16 amino acids. CDR1 is LGHNA, CDR2 YSLEER, per germline. Between the trimmed V and J ends, which lost 4 bases and 7 bases, there was a span of 22 bases. CDR3 protein: CASSREYQGPGIGYTF. CDR3 DNA: TGCGCCAGCAGCCGCGAGTATCAGGGGCCCGGGATTGGCTACACCTTC.

This clone has ten or more counts. The V gene is TRBV7-9, the J gene TRBJ2-2; D not certain. Germline CDR1 reads SEHNR; CDR2 reads FQNEAQ (reference sequence). Between the trimmed V and J ends, which lost 2 bases and 7 bases, there was a span of 8 bases. This CDR3 spans 13 amino acids. CDR3 protein: CASSLTISGELFF. The CDR3, as DNA: TGTGCCAGCAGCTTAACGATTAGCGGGGAGCTGTTTTTT. Filled out from reference TRBV7-9 and TRBJ2-2, the complete variable domain reads DTGVSQNPRHKITKRGQNVTFRCDPISEHNRLYWYRQTLGQGPEFLTYFQNEAQLEKSRLLSDRFSAERPKGSFSTLEIQRTEQGDSAMYLCASSLTISGELFFGEGSRLTVL.

In DNA, the CDR3 is TGCAGTTTACAGCGAGGTGAAAAACTGTTTTTT. It yields the protein CSLQRGEKLFF. This sequence joins TRBV20-1 and TRBJ1-4; D remains unclear. The CDR3 spans 11 residues. CDR1 is DFQATT and CDR2 is SNEGSKA in the germline V gene (reference sequence). Between the trimmed V and J ends, which lost 8 bases and 7 bases, there was a span of 11 bases.

The rearrangement joins TRBV27 to TRBJ2-2; D ambiguous. With 3 bases removed from V and 6 bases from J, the gap between germline ends came to 14 bases. Germline V gene sequence: CDR1 MNHEY, CDR2 SMNVEV (reference sequence). The CDR3 spans 15 residues. CDR3 sequence: CASSFVVNRAGELFF. The CDR3 DNA follows: TGTGCCAGCAGTTTCGTGGTTAATCGCGCCGGGGAGCTGTTTTTT.

The chain couples TRBV5-1 to TRBJ2-2; D unresolved. The CDR3 consists of 16 residues. V shed 0 bases and J shed 0 bases, with 9 bases lying between them. Germline V gene sequence: CDR1 SGHRS, CDR2 YFSETQ. This CDR3 reads CASSLGQPTNTGELFF. The DNA for the CDR3 is TGCGCCAGCAGCTTGGGGCAGCCTACGAACACCGGGGAGCTGTTTTTT.

This rearrangement joins TRBV7-9 to TRBJ2-3; D gene unclear. Trimming removed 1 base at V and 2 bases at J, with 7 bases between. Germline assignment: CDR1 SEHNR and CDR2 FQNEAQ (reference sequence). The CDR3 contains 14 residues. The chain's CDR3 is CASSLGGFTDTQYF. CDR3 DNA sequence: TGTGCCAGCAGCTTAGGAGGATTCACAGATACGCAGTATTTT.

The V and J genes are TRBV5-1 and TRBJ2-7; 7 bases line up with TRBD1. The junction had 1 base not matched to a gene; V was cut back by 3 bases and J by 1 base. Per the germline V gene, CDR1 is SGHRS and CDR2 is YFSETQ. The CDR3 has 13 amino acids. The CDR3 loop reads CASSWGQSYEQYF. The CDR3 nucleotides are TGCGCCAGCAGCTGGGGACAGTCCTACGAGCAGTACTTC.

This clone has a handful of counts. J is TRBJ2-1 and V is TRBV4-3, with TRBD1 matching 7 bases. CDR1 and CDR2 from the germline V gene are LGHNA and YSLEER. J lost 4 bases, V lost 0 bases, and 9 bases had no gene match. CDR3 size: 17 residues. CDR3 loop: CASSQDWEQGTYNEQFF. CDR3 nucleotide sequence: TGCGCCAGCAGCCAAGATTGGGAACAGGGGACATACAATGAGCAGTTCTTC.

V is TRBV2 and J is TRBJ1-1; no clear D gene. The CDR3 is 15 residues long. Germline V gene sequence: CDR1 SNHLY, CDR2 FYNNEI. V was pared by 2 bases and J by 3 bases, with 13 bases between. CDR3 in DNA: TGTGCCAGCAGTGAATATGGGAGAAGGGACACTGAAGCTTTCTTT. It yields the protein CASSEYGRRDTEAFF.

The CDR3 protein is CASSLEGALGTDTQYF. The CDR3, as DNA: TGTGCCAGCAGCTTGGAGGGGGCGTTAGGGACAGATACGCAGTATTTT. This rearrangement joins TRBV7-9 to TRBJ2-3; D might be TRBD1 (7 bases). Germline CDR1 and CDR2: SEHNR and FQNEAQ (reference sequence). Trimming stripped 3 bases from V and 3 bases from J, with 16 bases between. The CDR3 is 16 amino acids.

V and J are TRBV6-5 and TRBJ1-1; the D gene is possibly TRBD1 (5 bases). The CDR3 consists of 12 residues. V was clipped by 6 bases and J by 5 bases, with 10 bases between them. The germline CDR1 and CDR2 sequences are MNHEY and SVGAGI. In DNA form, the CDR3 reads TGTGCCAGCAGCCCCGAGGGGACTGAAGCTTTCTTT. Encoded protein: CASSPEGTEAFF.

Here the CDR3 reads CASSAGGAEAFF. CDR3 coding DNA: TGTGCCAGCAGCGCTGGAGGGGCTGAAGCTTTCTTT. The rearrangement joins TRBV5-8 to TRBJ1-1, with a weak D call TRBD1 (5 bases). The CDR3 has 12 residues. Trimming cost V 4 bases and J 6 bases, with 10 bases left between them. CDR1 and CDR2 from the germline V gene are SGHTS and YDEGEE.

The chain joins TRBV18 to TRBJ1-1; 7 positions match TRBD1. The CDR3 sequence is 13 residues long. V lost 5 bases and J lost 4; bases outside the gene matches: 4. The germline V gene has CDR1 KGHSH and CDR2 LQKENI. DNA of the CDR3: TGTGCCAGCTCAGCCACAGGGGCCACTGAAGCTTTCTTT. Translation gives CASSATGATEAFF.

CDR3 residues: CASSLMQGANYGYTF. The CDR3 nucleotides are TGTGCCAGCAGTTTAATGCAGGGGGCGAACTATGGCTACACCTTC. The chain recombines TRBV27 with TRBJ1-2; 8 bases match TRBD1. The CDR3 runs 15 residues. After removal of 2 bases from V and 2 bases from J, the junction contained 4 bases not matched to a gene. Germline values: CDR1 MNHEY, CDR2 SMNVEV (reference sequence).

V usage is TRBV28 and J usage is TRBJ2-7; 9 bases line up with TRBD1. The CDR3 consists of 13 residues. Per germline, CDR1 MDHEN and CDR2 SYDVKM. J lost 8 bases, V lost 6 bases, and 8 bases had no gene match. The CDR3 loop is CASRPPTGGKQYF. CDR3 DNA sequence: TGTGCCAGCAGGCCCCCCACAGGGGGCAAGCAGTACTTC. Based on the CDR3 plus reference TRBV28 and TRBJ2-7, the full variable domain is DVKVTQSSRYLVKRTGEKVFLECVQDMDHENMFWYRQDPGLGLRLIYFSYDVKMKEKGDIPEGYSVSREKKERFSLILESASTNQTSMYLCASRPPTGGKQYFGPGTRLTVT.

This rearrangement joins TRBV2 to TRBJ1-2, with D possibly being TRBD1 (5 bases). The V gene's germline CDR1 is SNHLY and CDR2 FYNNEI. Trimming took 4 bases from V and 3 from J, leaving 9 bases between them. The CDR3 is 13 residues long. The CDR3 DNA follows: TGTGCCAGCAGTGGCAGGGAAGACTATGGCTACACCTTC. This sequence encodes CASSGREDYGYTF.

The genes are TRBV4-1 and TRBJ2-2, with 8 bases aligning to TRBD2. Per germline, CDR1 MGHRA and CDR2 YSYEKL. This CDR3 region has 16 residues. The ends lost 5 bases at V and 5 bases at J; junction bases unmatched: 10. CDR3 in DNA: TGCGCCAGCAGCGACGCACGCAGCGGGAGTACCGGGGAGCTGTTTTTT. Translated, it gives CASSDARSGSTGELFF.

This sequence joins TRBV2 and TRBJ2-7; a weak D match, TRBD2 (6 bases). The CDR3 loop spans 13 amino acids. The germline V gene has CDR1 SNHLY and CDR2 FYNNEI. Trimming took 5 bases from V and 2 from J, leaving 10 bases between them. CDR3 sequence (DNA): TGTGCCAGCAGTCGGGAGCGGGCCTACGAGCAGTACTTC. Amino acid sequence: CASSRERAYEQYF. The variable domain in full, completed from reference TRBV2 and TRBJ2-7, reads EPEVTQTPSHQVTQMGQEVILRCVPISNHLYFYWYRQILGQKVEFLVSFYNNEISEKSEIFDDQFSVERPDGSNFTLKIRSTKLEDSAMYFCASSRERAYEQYFGPGTRLTVT.

The chain combines TRBV2 with TRBJ2-1, with D tentatively TRBD2 (6 bases). The V end was cut by 6 bases, the J end by 3 bases, with 9 bases between. Germline V gene lookup returns CDR1 SNHLY and CDR2 FYNNEI. The CDR3 has 13 residues. CDR3 sequence reads: CASSGTGYNEQFF. The CDR3 bases are TGTGCCAGCAGCGGGACTGGCTACAATGAGCAGTTCTTC. The variable domain in full, with the rest retrieved from reference TRBV2 and TRBJ2-1, is EPEVTQTPSHQVTQMGQEVILRCVPISNHLYFYWYRQILGQKVEFLVSFYNNEISEKSEIFDDQFSVERPDGSNFTLKIRSTKLEDSAMYFCASSGTGYNEQFFGPGTRLTVL.

The gene calls are TRBV29-1 and TRBJ2-1; 8 bases align to TRBD2. Trimming cost V 5 bases and J 2 bases; bases outside gene matches: 5. CDR1 and CDR2 from the germline V gene are SQVTM and ANQGSEA. There are 14 residues in the CDR3. CDR3 amino acids: CSVSAGEAYNEQFF. In DNA, the CDR3 is TGCAGCGTTTCAGCGGGAGAGGCCTACAATGAGCAGTTCTTC.